Listed here are 30 T cell receptor beta chains from one sample, sequenced in a study of blood T cell repertoires in COVID-19. Generated by immunoSEQ multiplex PCR, the TCRdb table keeps only in-frame clones and is missing some. Among over 120,000 clones listed, roughly 85% were seen once. Sequenced: PBMCs or T cells enriched from blood (not recorded which). The origin of the receptors is a woman aged 50 to 65 who had recovered from COVID-19.

The genes are TRBV28 and TRBJ1-5, with D possibly matching TRBD1 (6 bases). CDR1 is MDHEN and CDR2 is SYDVKM in the germline V gene. The CDR3 is made up of 16 amino acids. The V gene lost 3 bases and the J gene lost 0 bases, with 12 bases spanning the gap. The CDR3 DNA is TGTGCCAGCAGTTTGCACGGACAGAATAGCAATCAGCCCCAGCATTTT. Translated, it gives CASSLHGQNSNQPQHF.

The V call is TRBV10-2, the J call TRBJ2-1; 8 positions match TRBD2. CDR3 size: 15 residues. Germline values: CDR1 WSHSY, CDR2 SAAADI. Losses at the gene ends were 6 bases for V and 2 bases for J; bases not matched to a gene: 6. Here the CDR3 reads CASSSTGGPYNEQFF. The CDR3, as DNA: TGCGCCAGCAGCTCTACGGGGGGGCCCTACAATGAGCAGTTCTTC.

J is TRBJ1-4 and V is TRBV27; D uncertain. Per germline, CDR1 MNHEY and CDR2 SMNVEV (reference sequence). Deletions cut 8 bases from V and 0 bases from J, with 13 bases between. The CDR3 has 15 residues. CDR3 nucleotide sequence: TGTGCCAGCCGATTAACACTAGCAACTAATGAAAAACTGTTTTTT. Translated: CASRLTLATNEKLFF.

The chain carries TRBV2 and TRBJ2-7; TRBD1 agrees at 10 bases. J lost 2 bases, V lost 7 bases, and 5 bases had no gene match. The CDR3 runs to 14 residues. CDR1 and CDR2 (germline): SNHLY, FYNNEI. CDR3 sequence (DNA): TGTGCCAGCAACTTTGGACAGGGGGCCTACGAGCAGTACTTC. Translation: CASNFGQGAYEQYF.

This chain joins TRBV27 and TRBJ2-1; D perhaps matches TRBD1 (5 bases). Germline CDR1 and CDR2: MNHEY and SMNVEV (reference sequence). This CDR3 contains 13 residues. Trimming stripped 4 bases from V and 1 base from J, with 5 bases between. CDR3 in DNA: TGTGCCAGCAGTTCAGGGTCCTACAATGAGCAGTTCTTC. Amino acids: CASSSGSYNEQFF.

V is TRBV10-3 and J is TRBJ1-6; possible D gene TRBD1, 5 bases. The CDR3 spans 15 residues. Germline V gives CDR1 ENHRY, CDR2 SYGVKD. Trimming took 0 bases from V and 9 from J, leaving 12 bases between them. CDR3 sequence: CAISESQAELSPLHF. For the CDR3, the DNA is TGTGCCATCAGTGAGTCACAGGCAGAACTTTCACCCCTCCACTTT.

The table lists this clone with a count of one. The chain combines TRBV29-1 with TRBJ1-6, with D possibly TRBD1 on 5 matching bases. The V and J ends lost 6 bases and 4 bases respectively, with 10 bases between them. Germline V gene sequence: CDR1 SQVTM, CDR2 ANQGSEA. CDR3 size: 13 residues. The CDR3 nucleotides are TGCAGCGTAGGACACACTTATAATTCACCCCTCCACTTT. Encoded protein: CSVGHTYNSPLHF.

V usage is TRBV6-5 and J usage is TRBJ2-2; D perhaps matches TRBD2 (6 bases). This CDR3 has 15 amino acids. Trimming pared 7 bases from V and 1 base from J, leaving 13 bases between. CDR1 is MNHEY, CDR2 SVGAGI, per germline. CDR3 nucleotide sequence: TGTGCCAGCAAGAGCAATAGCGGGAACACCGGGGAGCTGTTTTTT. Its protein is CASKSNSGNTGELFF.

CDR3 nucleotides: TGTGCCAGCAGTCCCGACATTCGCCCGTACAATGAGCAGTTCTTC. It encodes CASSPDIRPYNEQFF. The gene calls are TRBV27 and TRBJ2-1; D is ambiguous. V was pared by 5 bases and J by 4 bases, with 15 bases between. The germline CDR1 and CDR2 sequences are MNHEY and SMNVEV (reference sequence). CDR3 length: 15 residues.

V gene TRBV7-6 combines with J gene TRBJ1-1; 7 bases align to TRBD1. Germline CDR1 SGHVS, CDR2 FNYEAQ. Losses at the gene ends were 5 bases for V and 6 bases for J; bases not matched to a gene: 9. The CDR3 runs to 14 residues. The CDR3 reads CASSPVTGSAEAFF. Written as DNA, the CDR3 is TGTGCCAGCAGCCCTGTGACAGGGAGTGCTGAAGCTTTCTTT.

The gene calls are TRBV5-1 and TRBJ2-1; D is unclear. Germline values: CDR1 SGHRS, CDR2 YFSETQ. The CDR3 consists of 12 residues. Trimming removed 3 bases from V and 9 bases from J, with 10 bases in between. This CDR3 reads CASSSTWAEQFF. CDR3 in DNA: TGCGCCAGCAGCTCGACCTGGGCTGAGCAGTTCTTC.

This clone was seen only a few times. The CDR3 is CASSLLATGEQYF. In DNA form, the CDR3 reads TGTGCCAGCAGTTTACTAGCAACGGGGGAGCAGTACTTC. The chain uses TRBV12-3 or TRBV12-4 and TRBJ2-7; possibly TRBD2 for D (5 bases). Trimming removed 2 bases from V and 7 bases from J, with 12 bases in between. This CDR3 comprises 13 residues.

This chain uses TRBV4-1 with TRBJ2-2; TRBD2 is a possible D gene (5 bases). Germline-derived CDR1 and CDR2 are MGHRA and YSYEKL. The CDR3 covers 16 residues. The germline V and J ends were trimmed by 3 bases and 2 bases, with 13 bases remaining between them. Here the CDR3 DNA reads TGCGCCAGCAGCCACAGCGGACCGCCTAACACCGGGGAGCTGTTTTTT. Protein sequence: CASSHSGPPNTGELFF.

This chain uses TRBV6-5 with TRBJ2-7; perhaps TRBD1 as D (6 bases). Trimming shortened V by 5 bases and J by 2 bases, and 10 bases separated the two germline ends. Germline V gene lookup returns CDR1 MNHEY and CDR2 SVGAGI. This CDR3 comprises 13 residues. CDR3 amino acids: CASSTGLPYEQYF. The CDR3 DNA reads TGTGCCAGCAGTACAGGGCTCCCCTACGAGCAGTACTTC.

V gene TRBV28 combines with J gene TRBJ2-3, with TRBD2 matching 10 bases. Per the germline V gene, CDR1 is MDHEN and CDR2 is SYDVKM. V lost 4 bases to trimming and J lost 4 bases; unmatched junction nucleotides: 8. This CDR3 region has 16 residues. The CDR3 region has the DNA TGTGCCAGCAGTTCTCCTAGCGGGAGTAACCCAGATACGCAGTATTTT. The encoded protein is CASSSPSGSNPDTQYF.

There are a few counts of this clone. The J gene is TRBJ2-3, the V gene TRBV4-2, with 8 nucleotides matching TRBD2. Germline CDR1 and CDR2: LGHNA and YNFKEQ. The CDR3 runs 15 residues. The V and J ends lost 4 bases and 4 bases, in that order; junction bases with no gene match: 7. CDR3 DNA: TGTGCCAGCAGCCTCCGAGCGGGAGATGCAGATACGCAGTATTTT. Protein sequence: CASSLRAGDADTQYF.

The V gene is TRBV24-1, the J gene TRBJ2-1; perhaps TRBD2 as D (5 bases). This CDR3 spans 13 amino acids. With 10 bases removed from V and 5 bases from J, the gap between germline ends came to 14 bases. The V gene's germline CDR1 is KGHDR and CDR2 SFDVKD. The CDR3 nucleotides are TGTGCCACGGTGAGTGCGGGTGACAATGAGCAGTTCTTC. Protein: CATVSAGDNEQFF.

The chain links TRBV25-1 to TRBJ2-7; TRBD2 aligns across 7 bases. J lost 3 bases, V lost 6 bases, and 5 bases had no gene match. The CDR3 contains 13 residues. Germline V gives CDR1 MGHDK, CDR2 SYGVNS. In DNA, the CDR3 is TGTGCCAGCAGAAGCGGGATTTTCTACGAGCAGTACTTC. Its protein is CASRSGIFYEQYF.

In this sample, this clone turned up a few times. The CDR3 sequence: CAWSSGTGSAEAFF. The CDR3 DNA sequence: TGTGCCTGGAGTTCGGGGACAGGGAGCGCTGAAGCTTTCTTT. The chain recombines TRBV30 with TRBJ1-1, with 9 bases identical to TRBD1. V was pared by 2 bases and J by 6 bases, with 7 bases of the junction left unmatched. The CDR3 length is 14 residues. Germline V gene lookup returns CDR1 GTSNPN and CDR2 SVGIG (reference sequence).

The V and J genes are TRBV4-2 and TRBJ1-5; TRBD1 matches 8 bases. J lost 5 bases, V lost 0 bases, and 6 bases had no gene match. This CDR3 region has 16 residues. Germline assignment: CDR1 LGHNA and CDR2 YNFKEQ. CDR3 sequence reads: CASSQDGDRSYQPQHF. CDR3 coding DNA: TGTGCCAGCAGCCAAGACGGGGACAGGTCCTATCAGCCCCAGCATTTT.

This chain joins TRBV2 and TRBJ1-2, with TRBD1 matching 7 bases. Per the germline V gene, CDR1 is SNHLY and CDR2 is FYNNEI. Trimming cost V 10 bases and J 6 bases; bases outside gene matches: 11. The CDR3 runs 13 residues. The CDR3 region is CAIPRDSSDGYTF. The CDR3 coding sequence is TGTGCCATCCCCCGGGACAGTTCCGATGGCTACACCTTC.

The chain links TRBV3-1 (or the pseudogene TRBV3-2) to TRBJ1-6; 9 nucleotides align to TRBD1. V was clipped by 10 bases and J by 7 bases; unmatched bases: 8. The CDR3 extends over 14 amino acids. Germline loops: CDR1 LGHDT, CDR2 YNNKEL (reference sequence). The CDR3: CATTDRGENSPLHF. CDR3 sequence (DNA): TGTGCCACTACGGACAGGGGTGAGAATTCACCCCTCCACTTT.

J is TRBJ1-1 and V is TRBV7-9; TRBD1 is a possible D gene (5 bases). The CDR3 runs to 13 residues. Germline lookup yields CDR1 SEHNR and CDR2 FQNEAQ (reference sequence). Trimming stripped 2 bases from V and 7 bases from J, with 11 bases between. Here the CDR3 reads CASSLQGVGEAFF. CDR3 DNA sequence: TGTGCCAGCAGCTTACAGGGTGTTGGTGAAGCTTTCTTT.

This clone was found once. The chain couples TRBV5-4 to TRBJ2-5; D possibly corresponds to TRBD2 (5 bases). Trimming took 1 base from V and 1 from J, leaving 17 bases between them. CDR3 length equals 17 residues. The germline V gene has CDR1 SGHNT and CDR2 YYREEE (reference sequence). The CDR3 sequence: CASSLTLPSRGQETQYF. As DNA, the CDR3 is TGTGCCAGCAGCTTGACTTTACCTAGCCGTGGCCAAGAGACCCAGTACTTC. Full variable domain (outside the CDR3, taken from reference TRBV5-4 and TRBJ2-5): ETGVTQSPTHLIKTRGQQVTLRCSSQSGHNTVSWYQQALGQGPQFIFQYYREEENGRGNFPPRFSGLQFPNYSSELNVNALELDDSALYLCASSLTLPSRGQETQYFGPGTRLLVL.

The chain uses TRBV28 and TRBJ1-1; a weak D match, TRBD1 (5 bases). The germline gives CDR1 MDHEN, CDR2 SYDVKM. This CDR3 is built from 13 residues. Trimming shortened V by 6 bases and J by 4 bases, and 12 bases separated the two germline ends. The CDR3 region is CASSLMGLTEAFF. The DNA for the CDR3 is TGTGCCAGCAGCCTGATGGGGCTCACTGAAGCTTTCTTT.

The chain has TRBV25-1 and TRBJ2-7; D uncertain. The V end lost 9 bases, the J end lost 6 bases, and 12 bases lay between the germline ends. Germline V gene lookup returns CDR1 MGHDK and CDR2 SYGVNS. This CDR3 spans 11 amino acids. CDR3 coding DNA: TGTGCCAGTGCGGCTGCTTCCGAGCAGTACTTC. This sequence encodes CASAAASEQYF.

The chain uses TRBV9 and TRBJ1-2, with 9 bases identical to TRBD1. Germline-derived CDR1 and CDR2 are SGDLS and YYNGEE. This CDR3 spans 14 amino acids. The V gene end was trimmed by 2 bases and the J gene end by 2 bases; junction bases not matched to a gene: 1. CDR3 nucleotides: TGTGCCAGCAGCGTGGGACAGGGCAACTATGGCTACACCTTC. Its translation is CASSVGQGNYGYTF.

This clone was observed a single time. The rearrangement uses TRBV9 and TRBJ2-1; 13 bases fit TRBD2. The V and J ends lost 0 bases and 2 bases, in that order; junction bases with no gene match: 11. The CDR3 sequence is 20 residues long. Germline CDR1 and CDR2: SGDLS and YYNGEE. CDR3 residues: CASSVAGGRGLAGAYNEQFF. CDR3 DNA sequence: TGTGCCAGCAGCGTAGCGGGGGGCAGAGGACTAGCGGGGGCCTACAATGAGCAGTTCTTC.

The J gene is TRBJ1-5, the V gene TRBV7-6; D gene ambiguous. The CDR3 runs to 15 residues. Germline V CDR1 and CDR2: SGHVS, FNYEAQ. V dropped 6 bases and J dropped 2 bases, with 14 bases sitting between them. The CDR3 reads CASSPGPEGNQPQHF. The CDR3 coding sequence is TGTGCCAGCAGTCCGGGTCCGGAGGGCAATCAGCCCCAGCATTTT.

This clone is labeled as medium-sized. V is TRBV28 and J is TRBJ1-5; no clear D. The CDR3 sequence is 12 residues long. Germline-derived CDR1 and CDR2 are MDHEN and SYDVKM. V was clipped by 6 bases and J by 2 bases, with 5 bases between them. The CDR3, as DNA: TGTGCCAGCAGCCAGGGCAATCAGCCCCAGCATTTT. Protein product: CASSQGNQPQHF. The full variable domain, with the rest looked up from reference TRBV28 and TRBJ1-5, is DVKVTQSSRYLVKRTGEKVFLECVQDMDHENMFWYRQDPGLGLRLIYFSYDVKMKEKGDIPEGYSVSREKKERFSLILESASTNQTSMYLCASSQGNQPQHFGDGTRLSIL.